The 32 T cell receptor beta chains below come from one sample, sequenced in a study of cytomegalovirus exposure and HLA in healthy donors. 60 Vbeta and 13 Jbeta primers were used in PCR. Some clones are missing from TCRdb's copy, which holds only in-frame ones; the method was immunoSEQ multiplex PCR. The top ten clones hold 4% to 5% of a sample with over 150,000 clones, about 80% of them seen once. Source material: PBMCs. Receptors were obtained from a man aged 25-40 years in good health and CMV-seronegative.

The chain couples TRBV9 to TRBJ1-2; TRBD1 agrees at 7 bases. The germline V gene encodes CDR1 SGDLS and CDR2 YYNGEE. With 4 bases clipped from V and 2 bases from J, the junction kept 2 bases outside the gene matches. This CDR3 has 13 amino acids. CDR3 bases: TGTGCCAGCAGCTCACAGGGGAACTATGGCTACACCTTC. Residues: CASSSQGNYGYTF. Variable domain in full (rest from reference TRBV9 and TRBJ1-2): DSGVTQTPKHLITATGQRVTLRCSPRSGDLSVYWYQQSLDQGLQFLIQYYNGEERAKGNILERFSAQQFPDLHSELNLSSLELGDSALYFCASSSQGNYGYTFGSGTRLTVV.

The J gene is TRBJ2-1, the V gene TRBV7-3; 7 bases line up with TRBD1. From germline, CDR1 is SGHTA and CDR2 FQGTGA. The V gene end was trimmed by 3 bases and the J gene end by 8 bases; junction bases not matched to a gene: 13. The length of the CDR3 is 16 residues. CDR3 sequence (DNA): TGTGCCAGCAGCTTGCTAGGGGCCCAGGGGGTTGATGAGCAGTTCTTC. It is translated as CASSLLGAQGVDEQFF.

A single count supports this clone. The chain has TRBV11-2 and TRBJ2-3; 12 bases match TRBD2. The V gene end was trimmed by 5 bases and the J gene end by 0 bases; junction bases not matched to a gene: 6. The CDR3 runs 17 residues. Germline V CDR1 and CDR2: SGHAT, FQNNGV. The DNA for the CDR3 is TGTGCCAGCAGCCGCCGACTAGCGGGAGAAAGCACAGATACGCAGTATTTT. This codes for CASSRRLAGESTDTQYF. Using reference TRBV11-2 and TRBJ2-3 for the parts outside the CDR3, the full variable domain is EAGVAQSPRYKIIEKRQSVAFWCNPISGHATLYWYQQILGQGPKLLIQFQNNGVVDDSQLPKDRFSAERLKGVDSTLKIQPAKLEDSAVYLCASSRRLAGESTDTQYFGPGTRLTVL.

V is TRBV6-1 and J is TRBJ2-7; 8 positions agree with TRBD1. The germline V gene encodes CDR1 MNHNS and CDR2 SASEGT. After removal of 7 bases from V and 4 bases from J, the junction contained 9 bases not matched to a gene. The CDR3 spans 14 residues. CDR3 sequence: CASIRGDRNYEQYF. The CDR3 region has the DNA TGTGCCAGCATTCGAGGGGACAGGAATTACGAGCAGTACTTC.

The chain recombines TRBV4-3 with TRBJ1-2; 7 bases agree with TRBD1. Losses at the gene ends were 4 bases for V and 0 bases for J; bases not matched to a gene: 14. The CDR3 is made up of 18 amino acids. Per the germline V gene, CDR1 is LGHNA and CDR2 is YSLEER. This chain's CDR3 is CASSPGGRGRRANYGYTF. CDR3 nucleotides: TGCGCCAGCAGCCCAGGGGGGCGCGGACGTCGAGCTAACTATGGCTACACCTTC.

V usage is TRBV9 and J usage is TRBJ2-3; perhaps TRBD1 as D (5 bases). The germline V gene has CDR1 SGDLS and CDR2 YYNGEE. The CDR3 consists of 14 residues. Trimming cost V 2 bases and J 3 bases, with 10 bases left between them. The DNA for the CDR3 is TGTGCCAGCAGCGTGGCAGGGCCGACAGATACGCAGTATTTT. Translated: CASSVAGPTDTQYF.

V gene TRBV6-1 combines with J gene TRBJ1-2; a possible D gene is TRBD1 (6 bases). The CDR3 totals 15 residues. V was cut by 2 bases and J by 5 bases, with 15 bases left in between. The germline V gene encodes CDR1 MNHNS and CDR2 SASEGT. The DNA for the CDR3 is TGTGCCAGCAGTGAATCCCCAGGGGTGGGTTATGGCTACACCTTC. It yields the protein CASSESPGVGYGYTF.

This chain uses TRBV28 with TRBJ1-5; no definite D call. Germline V gene sequence: CDR1 MDHEN, CDR2 SYDVKM. Trimming removed 6 bases at V and 2 bases at J, with 17 bases between. The CDR3 covers 16 residues. The CDR3 nucleotides are TGTGCCAGCAGCCCCCTGGGAGGGAGCCGCAATCAGCCCCAGCATTTT. Translating gives CASSPLGGSRNQPQHF.

Only one count was recorded for this clone. The chain has TRBV5-5 and TRBJ2-2; TRBD2 agrees at 12 bases. The CDR3 is 15 amino acids. V trimming: 5 bases; J trimming: 7 bases; junction bases outside the gene matches: 6. Germline V CDR1 and CDR2: SGHKS, YYEKEE (reference sequence). As DNA, the CDR3 is TGTGCCAGCAGAGGCCTAGCGGGAGGGTACGGGGAGCTGTTTTTT. Protein sequence: CASRGLAGGYGELFF.

This clone has more than one count but fewer than ten. This rearrangement joins TRBV13 to TRBJ2-5, with 9 bases fitting TRBD2. Unmatched junction bases numbered 10, after V lost 3 bases and J lost 2 bases. This CDR3 is 17 amino acids long. Germline CDR1 is PRHDT and CDR2 is FYEKMQ (reference sequence). The chain's CDR3 is CASSFRLAESLQETQYF. The CDR3, as DNA: TGTGCCAGCAGCTTCCGACTAGCGGAAAGCTTACAAGAGACCCAGTACTTC.

This chain connects TRBV28 to TRBJ2-7; 11 bases map to TRBD1. Losses at the gene ends were 8 bases for V and 3 bases for J; bases not matched to a gene: 12. The V gene's germline CDR1 is MDHEN and CDR2 SYDVKM. The CDR3 is 16 residues long. CDR3 sequence (DNA): TGTGCCAGCGGGAGTTTACCGGGACAGGGGGGCTACGAGCAGTACTTC. Residues: CASGSLPGQGGYEQYF.

The V gene is TRBV10-3, the J gene TRBJ1-1; D call uncertain. The CDR3 is 13 residues long. Germline V lookup: CDR1 ENHRY, CDR2 SYGVKD. Trimming removed 10 bases at V and 1 base at J, with 13 bases between. The CDR3 region is CATRLGGNTEAFF. DNA of the CDR3: TGTGCCACCCGTCTGGGAGGGAACACTGAAGCTTTCTTT.

The gene calls are TRBV7-9 and TRBJ2-3; no clear D. V was cut by 5 bases and J by 0 bases, with 15 bases left in between. The length of the CDR3 is 16 residues. The V gene's germline CDR1 is SEHNR and CDR2 FQNEAQ (reference sequence). The CDR3 loop is CASSLYQWSSTDTQYF. The DNA of the CDR3 is TGTGCCAGCAGCCTCTACCAATGGTCTAGCACAGATACGCAGTATTTT. Full variable domain (rest looked up from reference TRBV7-9 and TRBJ2-3): DTGVSQNPRHKITKRGQNVTFRCDPISEHNRLYWYRQTLGQGPEFLTYFQNEAQLEKSRLLSDRFSAERPKGSFSTLEIQRTEQGDSAMYLCASSLYQWSSTDTQYFGPGTRLTVL.

The chain recombines TRBV28 with TRBJ1-5, with D possibly matching TRBD1 (6 bases). There are 15 residues in the CDR3. The ends were cut back, 7 bases at V and 0 bases at J, with 13 bases in the middle. The germline V gene encodes CDR1 MDHEN and CDR2 SYDVKM. CDR3 sequence: CASTRDIYSNQPQHF. In DNA form, the CDR3 reads TGTGCCAGCACCCGGGACATCTATAGCAATCAGCCCCAGCATTTT.

The chain employs TRBV28 and TRBJ2-2, with 11 bases matching TRBD2. Germline trimming cut 8 bases from V and 5 bases from J; bases unmatched to any gene: 4. Germline-derived CDR1 and CDR2 are MDHEN and SYDVKM. The CDR3 length is 14 residues. This CDR3 reads CASLLAGDTGELFF. In DNA, the CDR3 is TGTGCCAGCCTACTAGCGGGAGATACCGGGGAGCTGTTTTTT.

The chain is built from TRBV15 and TRBJ1-3; 9 bases match TRBD1. Germline-derived CDR1 and CDR2 are LNHNV and YYDKDF (reference sequence). CDR3 length: 15 amino acids. V shed 3 bases, J shed 4 bases, and the junction held 4 bases outside the gene matches. In DNA form, the CDR3 reads TGTGCCACCAGCAGGGGGACAGGGTCAGGAAACACCATATATTTT. It specifies CATSRGTGSGNTIYF.

The CDR3 spells CASSLAITGTSERETQYF. In nucleotides, the CDR3 is TGTGCCAGCAGTTTAGCGATCACCGGGACTTCAGAGAGGGAGACCCAGTACTTC. V usage is TRBV28 and J usage is TRBJ2-5; perhaps TRBD2 as D (6 bases). This CDR3 contains 18 residues. CDR1 is MDHEN and CDR2 is SYDVKM in the germline V gene. With 2 bases removed from V and 5 bases from J, the gap between germline ends came to 24 bases.

With regard to this clone: At one end the junction does not follow the germline gene, possibly because of a read error. The chain links TRBV10-2 to TRBJ2-7; maybe TRBD2 (6 bases). Per the germline V gene, CDR1 is WSHSY and CDR2 is SAAADI. The CDR3 is made up of 14 amino acids. The DNA of the CDR3 is TGTGCCAGCCTTTACGGAGGAGGGTCGCGGGAGCAGTACTTC. Amino acid sequence: CASLYGGGSREQYF.

This chain uses TRBV7-7 with TRBJ2-2, with D possibly matching TRBD1 (5 bases). This CDR3 has 14 residues. V was shortened by 5 bases and J by 4 bases, with 11 bases between the two germline ends. The germline CDR1 and CDR2 sequences are SSHAT and FNYEAQ (reference sequence). The CDR3 coding sequence is TGTGCCAGCAGCCAGGGATTACTCACCGGGGAGCTGTTTTTT. This sequence encodes CASSQGLLTGELFF.

The chain employs TRBV27 and TRBJ2-5; 7 bases map to TRBD2. V shed 7 bases, J shed 3 bases, and the junction held 8 bases outside the gene matches. The CDR3 contains 14 residues. Germline CDR1 and CDR2: MNHEY and SMNVEV (reference sequence). The CDR3 DNA sequence: TGTGCCAGCAAACTGTGGGCGGGGGAAGAGACCCAGTACTTC. It specifies CASKLWAGEETQYF.

V is TRBV9 and J is TRBJ1-2; no clear D. CDR1 and CDR2 from the germline V gene are SGDLS and YYNGEE. This CDR3 has 14 amino acids. V lost 1 base and J lost 6, with 13 bases in between. CDR3 DNA: TGTGCCAGCAGCGTAAGGGTTAGCGGTGATGGCTACACCTTC. The encoded protein is CASSVRVSGDGYTF.

This rearrangement joins TRBV28 to TRBJ2-7, with D perhaps matching TRBD1 (6 bases). Germline CDR1 MDHEN, CDR2 SYDVKM. The CDR3 is 14 amino acids. The V end lost 5 bases, the J end lost 3 bases, and 14 bases lay between the germline ends. The CDR3 DNA reads as TGTGCCAGCAGTCCCCTTTGGGGGCACTACGAGCAGTACTTC. Encoded protein: CASSPLWGHYEQYF. Drawing the rest from reference TRBV28 and TRBJ2-7, the complete variable domain is DVKVTQSSRYLVKRTGEKVFLECVQDMDHENMFWYRQDPGLGLRLIYFSYDVKMKEKGDIPEGYSVSREKKERFSLILESASTNQTSMYLCASSPLWGHYEQYFGPGTRLTVT.

The chain has TRBV15 and TRBJ2-5; possibly TRBD1 for D (5 bases). This CDR3 has 13 residues. V was cut by 5 bases and J by 0 bases, with 7 bases left in between. Germline loops: CDR1 LNHNV, CDR2 YYDKDF (reference sequence). The CDR3 loop is CATSRQNQETQYF. For the CDR3, the DNA is TGTGCCACCAGCCGACAGAACCAAGAGACCCAGTACTTC.

Points on this clone: Other DNA sequences in this sample translate to the same CDR3. Written as DNA, the CDR3 is TGTGCCAGCAGCGTAAGGGGGACAGATACGCAGTATTTT. Translating gives CASSVRGTDTQYF. This sequence joins TRBV9 and TRBJ2-3; a possible D gene is TRBD1 (6 bases). Germline lookup yields CDR1 SGDLS and CDR2 YYNGEE. The CDR3 is 13 residues long. V lost 1 base and J 3 bases, leaving 6 bases between the germline ends.

The CDR3 DNA reads as TGTGCCAGCAGCTTGTTGACAGGGGGCGCGGATAGCTATGGCTACACCTTC. This encodes CASSLLTGGADSYGYTF. The chain uses TRBV5-5 and TRBJ1-2; 10 bases are a match to TRBD1. This CDR3 region has 17 residues. V shed 1 base, J shed 4 bases, and the junction held 10 bases outside the gene matches. The germline V gene encodes CDR1 SGHKS and CDR2 YYEKEE (reference sequence). The variable domain in full, completed from reference TRBV5-5 and TRBJ1-2, reads DAGVTQSPTHLIKTRGQQVTLRCSPISGHKSVSWYQQVLGQGPQFIFQYYEKEERGRGNFPDRFSARQFPNYSSELNVNALLLGDSALYLCASSLLTGGADSYGYTFGSGTRLTVV.

V usage is TRBV9 and J usage is TRBJ2-7; TRBD2 matches 14 bases. Germline trimming cut 2 bases from V and 0 bases from J; bases unmatched to any gene: 10. CDR1 SGDLS and CDR2 YYNGEE come from the germline V gene. The CDR3 sequence is 19 residues long. This chain's CDR3 is CASSVTGTSGGPSSYEQYF. In nucleotides, the CDR3 is TGTGCCAGCAGCGTTACTGGGACTAGCGGGGGCCCCAGCTCCTACGAGCAGTACTTC.

This clone showed up just once. The chain employs TRBV5-4 and TRBJ2-7, with D perhaps TRBD1 (6 bases). The CDR3 spans 14 residues. Germline CDR1 reads SGHNT; CDR2 reads YYREEE (reference sequence). V lost 3 bases, J lost 1 base, and 11 bases lay in between. CDR3 sequence: CASSWDTLSYEQYF. CDR3 sequence (DNA): TGTGCCAGCAGCTGGGACACCCTATCCTACGAGCAGTACTTC.

This clone was seen just once. The same CDR3 can be traced to other DNA sequences in this sample. The V call is TRBV9, the J call TRBJ1-5; no definite D call. Between the trimmed V and J ends, which lost 0 bases and 2 bases, there was a span of 6 bases. This CDR3 has 14 residues. Germline V gene data show CDR1 as SGDLS and CDR2 as YYNGEE. The CDR3 coding sequence is TGTGCCAGCAGCGTAGGCTCGGGCAATCAGCCCCAGCATTTT. This codes for CASSVGSGNQPQHF.

V is TRBV2 and J is TRBJ1-1; TRBD1 is a possible D gene (6 bases). Trimming took off 4 bases at V and 4 bases at J, with 7 bases between the two ends. CDR1 and CDR2 (germline): SNHLY, FYNNEI. This CDR3 comprises 12 residues. The CDR3 DNA follows: TGTGCCAGCAGTGCCAGGGGCACTGAAGCTTTCTTT. As protein: CASSARGTEAFF.

V gene TRBV15 combines with J gene TRBJ2-2; 8 bases are a match to TRBD1. The CDR3 loop spans 15 amino acids. V was pared by 5 bases and J by 4 bases, with 6 bases of the junction left unmatched. CDR1 and CDR2 (germline): LNHNV, YYDKDF (reference sequence). The chain's CDR3 is CATSRGDRFTGELFF. CDR3 nucleotides: TGTGCCACCAGCCGTGGGGACAGGTTCACCGGGGAGCTGTTTTTT. Drawing the rest from reference TRBV15 and TRBJ2-2, the complete variable domain is DAMVIQNPRYQVTQFGKPVTLSCSQTLNHNVMYWYQQKSSQAPKLLFHYYDKDFNNEADTPDNFQSRRPNTSFCFLDIRSPGLGDTAMYLCATSRGDRFTGELFFGEGSRLTVL.

The V gene is TRBV4-3, the J gene TRBJ2-5; 8 bases line up with TRBD2. The V and J ends lost 0 bases and 5 bases, in that order; junction bases with no gene match: 8. This CDR3 has 16 amino acids. Germline CDR1 reads LGHNA; CDR2 reads YSLEER. CDR3 DNA sequence: TGCGCCAGCAGCCAAGATTTACCCCGGGGGGGGGAGACCCAGTACTTC. This codes for CASSQDLPRGGETQYF.

The chain joins TRBV28 to TRBJ2-5; possible D gene TRBD2, 6 bases. CDR3 size: 13 residues. Trimming pared 5 bases from V and 4 bases from J, leaving 11 bases between. Germline V gene data show CDR1 as MDHEN and CDR2 as SYDVKM. The CDR3 is CASSPSEGETQYF. The CDR3 DNA follows: TGTGCCAGCAGTCCTTCGGAGGGAGAGACCCAGTACTTC. Full variable domain (outside the CDR3, taken from reference TRBV28 and TRBJ2-5): DVKVTQSSRYLVKRTGEKVFLECVQDMDHENMFWYRQDPGLGLRLIYFSYDVKMKEKGDIPEGYSVSREKKERFSLILESASTNQTSMYLCASSPSEGETQYFGPGTRLLVL.